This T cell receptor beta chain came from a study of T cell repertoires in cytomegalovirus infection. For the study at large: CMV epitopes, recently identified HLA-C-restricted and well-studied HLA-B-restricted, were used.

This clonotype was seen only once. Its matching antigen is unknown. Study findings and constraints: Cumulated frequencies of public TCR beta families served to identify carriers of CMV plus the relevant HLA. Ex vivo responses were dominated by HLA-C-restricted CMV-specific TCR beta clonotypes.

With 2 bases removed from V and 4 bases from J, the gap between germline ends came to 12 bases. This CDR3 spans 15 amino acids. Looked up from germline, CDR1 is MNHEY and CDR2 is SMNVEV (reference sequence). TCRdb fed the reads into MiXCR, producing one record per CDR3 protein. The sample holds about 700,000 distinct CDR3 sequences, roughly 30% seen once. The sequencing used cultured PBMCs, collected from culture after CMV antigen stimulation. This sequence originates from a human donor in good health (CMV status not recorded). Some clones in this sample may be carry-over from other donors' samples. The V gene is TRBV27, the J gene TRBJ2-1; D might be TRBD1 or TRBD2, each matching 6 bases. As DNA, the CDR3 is TGTGCCAGCAGTTTAGCGGGACAACTTTACAATGAGCAGTTCTTC. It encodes CASSLAGQLYNEQFF.